The 16 T cell receptor beta chains below all came from one sample that was sequenced in a study of blood T cell repertoires in COVID-19. Assay: immunoSEQ multiplex PCR; the TCRdb copy retains only in-frame clones and omits some. The sample carries 500,000 or so clones, about 90% recorded once. The specimen sequenced was PBMCs or T cells enriched from blood (not recorded which). These receptors all come from a young woman who had recovered from COVID-19.

The chain combines TRBV5-5 with TRBJ2-3, with 12 bases that match TRBD2. The germline gives CDR1 SGHKS, CDR2 YYEKEE (reference sequence). This CDR3 comprises 18 residues. J lost 2 bases, V lost 0 bases, and 7 bases had no gene match. The CDR3 nucleotides read TGTGCCAGCAGCTTGGGTCTAGCGGGGGGGCAGTCCACAGATACGCAGTATTTT. Its translation is CASSLGLAGGQSTDTQYF.

This sequence joins TRBV5-8 and TRBJ2-5; the match to TRBD1 covers 8 bases. V gave up 0 bases and J gave up 1 base; unmatched junction bases: 2. The length of the CDR3 is 15 residues. The germline gives CDR1 SGHTS, CDR2 YDEGEE. Written as DNA, the CDR3 is TGTGCCAGCAGCTTGGCCGGGACAGGCCAAGAGACCCAGTACTTC. It is translated as CASSLAGTGQETQYF.

The CDR3, as DNA: TGCGCCAGCAGCTTGGACGCGGGGGGGGCGGAATATGGCTACACCTTC. This encodes CASSLDAGGAEYGYTF. The genes are TRBV5-1 and TRBJ1-2, with D possibly TRBD1 on 6 matching bases. V was cut by 0 bases and J by 5 bases, with 17 bases left in between. The CDR3 loop spans 16 amino acids. The V gene's germline CDR1 is SGHRS and CDR2 YFSETQ.

This clone appeared once. V and J are TRBV5-6 and TRBJ2-3, with D perhaps matching TRBD1 (5 bases). This CDR3 region has 16 residues. CDR1 is SGHDT, CDR2 YYEEEE, per germline. V was pared by 0 bases and J by 3 bases, with 14 bases between. The chain's CDR3 is CASSLGGRLITDTQYF. The CDR3 DNA reads as TGTGCCAGCAGCTTGGGGGGCAGACTCATAACAGATACGCAGTATTTT.

The gene calls are TRBV19 and TRBJ1-5, with 7 bases matching TRBD1. CDR1 and CDR2 from the germline V gene are LNHDA and SQIVND (reference sequence). Trimming removed 3 bases from V and 1 base from J; junction bases left unmatched: 3. The CDR3 sequence is 15 residues long. CDR3 nucleotide sequence: TGTGCCAGTAGTATCAGGGGGGACAGCAATCAGCCCCAGCATTTT. Encoded protein: CASSIRGDSNQPQHF.

This sequence joins TRBV7-8 and TRBJ1-6; a weak D match, TRBD1 (5 bases). CDR3 size: 15 residues. The germline V gene encodes CDR1 SGHVS and CDR2 FQNEAQ. The ends were cut back, 1 base at V and 8 bases at J, with 12 bases in the middle. The CDR3 reads CASSLDGQAYSPLHF. The CDR3 DNA reads TGTGCCAGCAGCTTAGACGGACAAGCCTATTCACCCCTCCACTTT.

The chain joins TRBV30 to TRBJ1-2, with TRBD1 matching over 8 bases. Trimming removed 2 bases from V and 9 bases from J; junction bases left unmatched: 5. Per the germline V gene, CDR1 is GTSNPN and CDR2 is SVGIG (reference sequence). The CDR3 has 12 amino acids. The CDR3 DNA sequence: TGTGCCTGGAGTCCAGGGGGCGAGAGCTACACCTTC. This gives the protein CAWSPGGESYTF. Together with reference TRBV30 and TRBJ1-2, the CDR3 gives the full variable domain: SQTIHQWPATLVQPVGSPLSLECTVEGTSNPNLYWYRQAAGRGLQLLFYSVGIGQISSEVPQNLSASRPQDRQFILSSKKLLLSDSGFYLCAWSPGGESYTFGSGTRLTVV.

Only one count was recorded for this clone. The chain carries TRBV18 and TRBJ2-3, with 7 positions matching TRBD1. V was pared by 6 bases and J by 2 bases, with 11 bases of the junction left unmatched. Germline values: CDR1 KGHSH, CDR2 LQKENI. The length of the CDR3 is 16 residues. The CDR3 DNA reads TGTGCCAGCTCTCCCGAGGGACAGATTCACACAGATACGCAGTATTTT. It codes for CASSPEGQIHTDTQYF.

The chain combines TRBV6-5 with TRBJ2-2, with a weak D call TRBD1 (5 bases). The germline V gene has CDR1 MNHEY and CDR2 SVGAGI. This CDR3 is 15 amino acids long. V dropped 7 bases and J dropped 1 base, with 13 bases sitting between them. In DNA form, the CDR3 reads TGTGCCAGCAAAAAGTTACAGGTGAACACCGGGGAGCTGTTTTTT. Protein sequence: CASKKLQVNTGELFF.

The chain recombines TRBV19 with TRBJ2-7; no clear D. This CDR3 has 14 residues. V shed 1 base and J shed 2 bases, with 9 bases lying between them. CDR1 is LNHDA and CDR2 is SQIVND in the germline V gene (reference sequence). This CDR3 is CASSIGAAPYEQYF. CDR3 DNA: TGTGCCAGTAGTATAGGGGCAGCCCCCTACGAGCAGTACTTC.

This clone appeared a single time. The chain couples TRBV5-8 to TRBJ1-2; D possibly corresponds to TRBD1 (5 bases). The CDR3 sequence is 13 residues long. V was clipped by 6 bases and J by 8 bases, with 17 bases between them. Germline V gene sequence: CDR1 SGHTS, CDR2 YDEGEE. The CDR3 is CASTFWGGAGYTF. The CDR3 nucleotides read TGTGCCAGCACCTTTTGGGGCGGAGCGGGCTACACCTTC.

The chain uses TRBV10-1 and TRBJ2-2, with 8 bases fitting TRBD2. Losses at the gene ends were 0 bases for V and 3 bases for J; bases not matched to a gene: 6. The length of the CDR3 is 17 residues. Germline CDR1 and CDR2: WNHNN and SYGVQD (reference sequence). The CDR3 loop is CASSESVGGGYTGELFF. CDR3 sequence (DNA): TGCGCCAGCAGTGAGTCTGTTGGCGGGGGGTACACCGGGGAGCTGTTTTTT.

J is TRBJ1-5 and V is TRBV6-4; D unclear. The germline V gene has CDR1 MRHNA and CDR2 SNTAGT. The V gene lost 3 bases and the J gene lost 2 bases, with 8 bases spanning the gap. The CDR3 consists of 14 residues. DNA for the CDR3: TGTGCCAGCAGTGAGGAGGTCGGCAATCAGCCCCAGCATTTT. As protein: CASSEEVGNQPQHF.

On this clone: Distinct nucleotide sequences in the sample also encode this CDR3. The genes are TRBV12-3 or TRBV12-4 and TRBJ1-2, with 8 positions matching TRBD1. The CDR3 is 13 amino acids. The V gene end was trimmed by 6 bases and the J gene end by 4 bases; junction bases not matched to a gene: 4. The CDR3 region is CASSRTGTYGYTF. In DNA form, the CDR3 reads TGTGCCAGCAGCAGGACAGGGACCTATGGCTACACCTTC.

The rearrangement links TRBV7-2 to TRBJ2-1; D is possibly TRBD1 (7 bases). CDR1 SGHTA and CDR2 FQGNSA come from the germline V gene. V was trimmed by 4 bases and J by 3 bases, leaving 10 bases between them. The CDR3 runs to 14 residues. The CDR3 DNA reads TGTGCCAGCAGCTCGCGGGACAGCTACAATGAGCAGTTCTTC. Protein product: CASSSRDSYNEQFF.

The chain uses TRBV28 and TRBJ1-1; tentative D call: TRBD1 (5 bases). Germline CDR1 is MDHEN and CDR2 is SYDVKM. Trimming took off 4 bases at V and 7 bases at J, with 13 bases between the two ends. The CDR3 loop spans 13 amino acids. The CDR3 here is CASSSSRGDEAFF. CDR3 bases: TGTGCCAGCAGTTCCTCCCGGGGGGATGAAGCTTTCTTT.